A selection of T cell receptor beta chains follows, all from one sample in a study of Ad26.COV2.S vaccination and SARS-CoV-2 variants. Clones were sequenced by immunoSEQ multiplex PCR, and TCRdb holds only the in-frame ones, with some missing. The repertoire holds 360,000 or so clones, about 89% seen once, with 1.5% to 2% in the top ten. The sample was peripheral blood, taken in a trial of Ad26.COV2.S vaccine versus placebo. These receptors were obtained from a person between 18 and 65 years old who received the Ad26.COV2.S COVID-19 vaccine or a placebo. Both conserved end residues are part of each CDR3. The order of the fields is V gene, D gene, J gene, clone size, CDR3 protein, CDR3 DNA. The D gene is left open where the match is weak. Clone size is shown for a subset of rows, as once, few, many or a class of expanded clone.

v_call: TRBV11-1
d_call: -
j_call: TRBJ2-5
clone_size: -
cdr3_aa: CASSSPYMETQYF
cdr3_nt: TGTGCCAGCAGCTCGCCCTACATGGAGACCCAGTACTTC

v_call: TRBV20-1
d_call: TRBD1
j_call: TRBJ1-4
clone_size: -
cdr3_aa: CSAGTAEKLFF
cdr3_nt: TGCAGTGCCGGGACAGCTGAAAAACTGTTTTTT

v_call: TRBV5-4
d_call: TRBD1
j_call: TRBJ2-5
clone_size: -
cdr3_aa: CASSGDSHQETQYF
cdr3_nt: TGTGCCAGCAGCGGGGACAGCCACCAAGAGACCCAGTACTTC

v_call: TRBV19
d_call: -
j_call: TRBJ2-5
clone_size: -
cdr3_aa: CASSFPTGTQETQYF
cdr3_nt: TGTGCCAGTAGTTTCCCAACGGGGACGCAAGAGACCCAGTACTTC

v_call: TRBV9
d_call: -
j_call: TRBJ1-4
clone_size: -
cdr3_aa: CASSSDRFGATNEKLFF
cdr3_nt: TGTGCCAGCAGCTCTGACAGGTTCGGGGCAACTAATGAAAAACTGTTTTTT

v_call: TRBV7-9
d_call: -
j_call: TRBJ2-1
clone_size: -
cdr3_aa: CASSFVTPLVGEQFF
cdr3_nt: TGTGCCAGCAGCTTCGTCACCCCTCTAGTAGGTGAGCAGTTCTTC

v_call: TRBV28
d_call: -
j_call: TRBJ2-7
clone_size: once
cdr3_aa: CASSLGSSYEQYF
cdr3_nt: TGTGCCAGCAGCCTCGGGAGCTCCTACGAGCAGTACTTC

v_call: TRBV7-2
d_call: -
j_call: TRBJ2-1
clone_size: -
cdr3_aa: CASSLEGYVYNEQFF
cdr3_nt: TGTGCCAGCAGCTTAGAGGGGTACGTCTACAATGAGCAGTTCTTC

v_call: TRBV5-5
d_call: -
j_call: TRBJ2-7
clone_size: few
cdr3_aa: CASSFWVDYEQYF
cdr3_nt: TGTGCCAGCAGCTTTTGGGTCGACTACGAGCAGTACTTC

v_call: TRBV2
d_call: TRBD2
j_call: TRBJ2-1
clone_size: -
cdr3_aa: CASSEPSTGAGGGNEQFF
cdr3_nt: TGTGCCAGCAGTGAACCATCAACGGGAGCGGGAGGGGGAAATGAGCAGTTCTTC

v_call: TRBV7-3
d_call: TRBD2
j_call: TRBJ2-7
clone_size: -
cdr3_aa: CASSLSREGPEQYF
cdr3_nt: TGTGCCAGCAGCTTAAGTCGGGAGGGCCCCGAGCAGTACTTC

v_call: TRBV6-2/TRBV6-3
d_call: -
j_call: TRBJ2-6
clone_size: many
cdr3_aa: CASSYGSGANVLTF
cdr3_nt: TGTGCCAGCAGTTACGGCTCTGGGGCCAACGTCCTGACTTTC

v_call: TRBV23-1
d_call: -
j_call: TRBJ1-3
clone_size: -
cdr3_aa: CATMGGSALGENTIYF
cdr3_nt: TGCGCCACCATGGGCGGGTCGGCATTAGGGGAAAACACCATATATTTT

v_call: TRBV6-4
d_call: -
j_call: TRBJ1-2
clone_size: -
cdr3_aa: CASRKDNWGNYGYTF
cdr3_nt: TGTGCCAGCAGAAAAGACAACTGGGGTAACTATGGCTACACCTTC

v_call: TRBV7-9
d_call: -
j_call: TRBJ1-4
clone_size: -
cdr3_aa: CASSLLGAPLGEKLFF
cdr3_nt: TGTGCCAGCAGCTTACTTGGAGCTCCCCTCGGGGAAAAACTGTTTTTT

v_call: TRBV5-6
d_call: -
j_call: TRBJ2-3
clone_size: -
cdr3_aa: CASSPGLSTDTQYF
cdr3_nt: TGTGCCAGCAGCCCCGGACTTAGCACAGATACGCAGTATTTT

v_call: TRBV5-4
d_call: -
j_call: TRBJ1-2
clone_size: -
cdr3_aa: CASRVNYGGYGYTF
cdr3_nt: TGTGCCAGCAGAGTCAACTATGGGGGCTATGGCTACACCTTC

v_call: TRBV7-2
d_call: -
j_call: TRBJ2-7
clone_size: -
cdr3_aa: CASTQIAGSYEQYF
cdr3_nt: TGTGCCAGCACCCAGATAGCCGGATCCTACGAGCAGTACTTC

v_call: TRBV24-1
d_call: -
j_call: TRBJ1-3
clone_size: -
cdr3_aa: CATSDAEVDTIYF
cdr3_nt: TGTGCCACCAGTGATGCAGAAGTAGACACCATATATTTT

v_call: TRBV30
d_call: -
j_call: TRBJ1-1
clone_size: -
cdr3_aa: CAWSYSIEAFF
cdr3_nt: TGTGCCTGGAGTTATAGTATTGAAGCTTTCTTT

v_call: TRBV5-4
d_call: TRBD1
j_call: TRBJ1-1
clone_size: -
cdr3_aa: CASRAGQGAREAFF
cdr3_nt: TGTGCCAGCCGGGCGGGACAGGGGGCTCGGGAAGCTTTCTTT

v_call: TRBV5-6
d_call: -
j_call: TRBJ2-3
clone_size: -
cdr3_aa: CASSFTLARSTDTQYF
cdr3_nt: TGTGCCAGCAGCTTCACTCTAGCGCGTAGCACAGATACGCAGTATTTT

v_call: TRBV5-6
d_call: TRBD1
j_call: TRBJ1-6
clone_size: few
cdr3_aa: CASSARDRGYNSPLHF
cdr3_nt: TGTGCCAGCAGCGCCCGGGACAGGGGGTATAATTCACCCCTCCACTTT

v_call: TRBV5-6
d_call: TRBD2
j_call: TRBJ2-1
clone_size: -
cdr3_aa: CASSPGTSGRYNEQFF
cdr3_nt: TGTGCCAGCAGCCCGGGGACTAGCGGGAGGTATAATGAGCAGTTCTTC

v_call: TRBV30
d_call: -
j_call: TRBJ1-1
clone_size: -
cdr3_aa: CAWSVPGFGNTEAFF
cdr3_nt: TGTGCCTGGAGTGTACCGGGGTTCGGGAACACTGAAGCTTTCTTT

v_call: TRBV14
d_call: -
j_call: TRBJ2-3
clone_size: -
cdr3_aa: CASSQDLRRSTDTQYF
cdr3_nt: TGTGCCAGCAGCCAAGACCTTCGACGGTCTACAGATACGCAGTATTTT